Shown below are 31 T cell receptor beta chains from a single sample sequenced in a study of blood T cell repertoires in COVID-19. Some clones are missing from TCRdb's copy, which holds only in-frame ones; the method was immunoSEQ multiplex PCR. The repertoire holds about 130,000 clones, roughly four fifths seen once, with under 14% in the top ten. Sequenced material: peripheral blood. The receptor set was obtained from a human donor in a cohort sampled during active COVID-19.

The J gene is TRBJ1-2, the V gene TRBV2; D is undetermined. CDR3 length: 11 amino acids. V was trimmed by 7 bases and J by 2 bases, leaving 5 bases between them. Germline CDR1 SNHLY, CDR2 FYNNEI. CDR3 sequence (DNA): TGTGCCAGCAACACCAACTATGGCTACACCTTC. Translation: CASNTNYGYTF.

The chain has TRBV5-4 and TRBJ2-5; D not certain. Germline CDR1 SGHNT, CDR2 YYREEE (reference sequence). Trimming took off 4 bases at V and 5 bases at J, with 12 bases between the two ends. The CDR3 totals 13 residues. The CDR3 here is CASSLFFQETQYF. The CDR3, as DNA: TGTGCCAGCAGCCTCTTTTTCCAGGAGACCCAGTACTTC.

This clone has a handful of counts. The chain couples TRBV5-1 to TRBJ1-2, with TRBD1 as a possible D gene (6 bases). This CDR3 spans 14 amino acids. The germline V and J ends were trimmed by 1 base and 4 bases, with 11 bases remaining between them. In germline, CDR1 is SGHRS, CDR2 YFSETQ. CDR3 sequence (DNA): TGCGCCAGCAGCTTGAACAGGGAGATCTATGGCTACACCTTC. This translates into CASSLNREIYGYTF.

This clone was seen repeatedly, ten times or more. The CDR3 reads CASRDSGGAADTQYF. Written as DNA, the CDR3 is TGTGCCAGCAGGGATAGCGGGGGGGCAGCAGATACGCAGTATTTT. The rearrangement links TRBV14 to TRBJ2-3; 11 nucleotides agree with TRBD2. This CDR3 comprises 15 residues. Germline lookup yields CDR1 SGHDN and CDR2 FVKESK. V trimming: 6 bases; J trimming: 4 bases; junction bases outside the gene matches: 6.

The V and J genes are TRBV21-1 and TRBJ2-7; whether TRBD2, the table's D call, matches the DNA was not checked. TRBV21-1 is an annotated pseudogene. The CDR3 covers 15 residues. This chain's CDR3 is CASSKVPSGGFEQYF. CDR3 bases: TGTGCCAGCAGCAAAGTGCCTAGCGGGGGATTCGAGCAGTACTTC.

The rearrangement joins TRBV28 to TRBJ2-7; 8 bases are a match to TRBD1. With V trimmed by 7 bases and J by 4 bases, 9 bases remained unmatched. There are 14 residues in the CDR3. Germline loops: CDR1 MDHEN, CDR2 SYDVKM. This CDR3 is CASKPPTGAYEQYF. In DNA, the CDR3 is TGTGCCAGCAAGCCCCCGACAGGGGCTTACGAGCAGTACTTC.

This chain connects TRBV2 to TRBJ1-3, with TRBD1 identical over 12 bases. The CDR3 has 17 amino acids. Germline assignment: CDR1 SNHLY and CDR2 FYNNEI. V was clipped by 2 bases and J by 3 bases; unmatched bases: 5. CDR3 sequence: CASSEKGTGGLGNTIYF. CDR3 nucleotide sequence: TGTGCCAGCAGTGAAAAAGGGACAGGGGGCCTTGGAAACACCATATATTTT.

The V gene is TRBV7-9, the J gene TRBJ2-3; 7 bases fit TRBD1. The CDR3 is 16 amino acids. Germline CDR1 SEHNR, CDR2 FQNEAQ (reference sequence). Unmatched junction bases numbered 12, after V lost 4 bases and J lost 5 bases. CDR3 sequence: CASSSIGTVHGDTQYF. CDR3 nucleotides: TGTGCCAGCAGCTCCATCGGGACAGTCCATGGAGATACGCAGTATTTT.

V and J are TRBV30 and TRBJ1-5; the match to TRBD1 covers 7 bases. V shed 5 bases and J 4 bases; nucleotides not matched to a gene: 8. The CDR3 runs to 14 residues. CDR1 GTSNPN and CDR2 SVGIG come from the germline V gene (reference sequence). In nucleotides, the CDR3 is TGTGCCTGGGGAGGGGGACAGATAAATCAGCCCCAGCATTTT. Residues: CAWGGGQINQPQHF.

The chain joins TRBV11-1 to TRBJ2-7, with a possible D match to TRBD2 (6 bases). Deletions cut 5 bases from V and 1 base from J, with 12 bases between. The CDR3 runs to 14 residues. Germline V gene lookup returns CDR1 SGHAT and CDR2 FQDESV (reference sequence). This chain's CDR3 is CASSLGLASYEQYF. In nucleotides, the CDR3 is TGTGCCAGCAGCCTCGGCCTAGCGTCCTACGAGCAGTACTTC.

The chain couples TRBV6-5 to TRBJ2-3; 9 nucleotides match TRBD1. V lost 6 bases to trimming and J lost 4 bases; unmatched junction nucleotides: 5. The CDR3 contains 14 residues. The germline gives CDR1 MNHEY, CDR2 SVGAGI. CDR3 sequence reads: CASRQDRGPDTQYF. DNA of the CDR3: TGTGCCAGCAGACAGGACAGGGGCCCAGATACGCAGTATTTT.

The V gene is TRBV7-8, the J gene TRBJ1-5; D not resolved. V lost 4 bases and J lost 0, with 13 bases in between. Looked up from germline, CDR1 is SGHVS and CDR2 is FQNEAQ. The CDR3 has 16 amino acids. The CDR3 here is CASSSRMGRSNQPQHF. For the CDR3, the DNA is TGTGCCAGCAGCTCCAGGATGGGCCGTAGCAATCAGCCCCAGCATTTT.

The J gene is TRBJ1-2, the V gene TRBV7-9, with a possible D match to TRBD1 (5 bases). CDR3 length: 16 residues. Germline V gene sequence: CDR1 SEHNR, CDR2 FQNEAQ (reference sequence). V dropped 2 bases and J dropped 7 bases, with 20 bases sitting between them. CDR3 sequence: CASSLWGDPGSSGYTF. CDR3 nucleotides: TGTGCCAGCAGCTTATGGGGGGATCCGGGGTCCAGTGGCTACACCTTC.

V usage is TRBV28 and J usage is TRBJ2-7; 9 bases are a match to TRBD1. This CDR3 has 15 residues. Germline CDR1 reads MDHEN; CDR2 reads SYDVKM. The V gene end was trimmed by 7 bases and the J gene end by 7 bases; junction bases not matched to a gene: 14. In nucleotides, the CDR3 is TGTGCCAGCAACCTACCCGGGACAGGGATAGATGAGCAGTACTTC. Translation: CASNLPGTGIDEQYF.

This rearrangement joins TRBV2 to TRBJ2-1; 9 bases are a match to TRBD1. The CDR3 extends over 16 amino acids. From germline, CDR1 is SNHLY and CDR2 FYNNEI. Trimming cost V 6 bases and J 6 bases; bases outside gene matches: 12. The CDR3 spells CASRRAGGQGRNEQFF. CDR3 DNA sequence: TGTGCCAGCAGGAGGGCAGGGGGACAGGGTCGCAATGAGCAGTTCTTC.

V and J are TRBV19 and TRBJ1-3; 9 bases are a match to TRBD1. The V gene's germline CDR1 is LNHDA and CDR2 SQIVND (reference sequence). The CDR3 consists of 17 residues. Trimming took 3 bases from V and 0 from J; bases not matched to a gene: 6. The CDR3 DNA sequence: TGTGCCAGTAGTATTACAGGACAGGGGAACTCTGGAAACACCATATATTTT. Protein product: CASSITGQGNSGNTIYF. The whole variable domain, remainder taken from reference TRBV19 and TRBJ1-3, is DGGITQSPKYLFRKEGQNVTLSCEQNLNHDAMYWYRQDPGQGLRLIYYSQIVNDFQKGDIAEGYSVSREKKESFPLTVTSAQKNPTAFYLCASSITGQGNSGNTIYFGEGSWLTVV.

CDR3 protein: CASSPLGDRGNTIYF. In nucleotides, the CDR3 is TGTGCCAGCAGTCCACTGGGGGACAGGGGAAACACCATATATTTT. The V gene is TRBV28, the J gene TRBJ1-3; 8 bases are shared with TRBD1. The CDR3 extends over 15 amino acids. With 5 bases clipped from V and 4 bases from J, the junction kept 7 bases outside the gene matches. CDR1 and CDR2 (germline): MDHEN, SYDVKM.

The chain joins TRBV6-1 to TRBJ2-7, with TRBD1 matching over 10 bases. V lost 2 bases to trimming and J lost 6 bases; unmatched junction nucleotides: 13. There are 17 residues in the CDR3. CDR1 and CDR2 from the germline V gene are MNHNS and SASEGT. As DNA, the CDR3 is TGTGCCAGCAGTGAATTCAACTCCGGGACAGGGGTTGGCGAGCAGTACTTC. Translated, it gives CASSEFNSGTGVGEQYF.

The CDR3 is CASSPVADFHSPLHF. The CDR3 bases are TGTGCCAGCTCACCAGTGGCAGACTTCCATTCACCCCTCCACTTT. The rearrangement uses TRBV18 and TRBJ1-6, with D uncertain. The V and J ends lost 2 bases and 8 bases respectively, with 13 bases between them. The germline V gene encodes CDR1 KGHSH and CDR2 LQKENI. The CDR3 contains 15 residues.

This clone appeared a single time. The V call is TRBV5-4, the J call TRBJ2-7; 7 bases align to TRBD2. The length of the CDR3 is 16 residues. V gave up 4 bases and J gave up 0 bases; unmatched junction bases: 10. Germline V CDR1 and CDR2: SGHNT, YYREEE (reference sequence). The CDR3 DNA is TGTGCCAGCAGCCCTCCAGGGACGGGGGGCTCCTACGAGCAGTACTTC. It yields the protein CASSPPGTGGSYEQYF.

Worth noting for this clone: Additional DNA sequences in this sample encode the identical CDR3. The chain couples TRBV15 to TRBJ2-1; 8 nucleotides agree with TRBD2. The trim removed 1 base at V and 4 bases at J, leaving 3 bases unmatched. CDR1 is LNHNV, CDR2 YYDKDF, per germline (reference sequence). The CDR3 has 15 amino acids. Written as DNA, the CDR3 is TGTGCCACCAGCAGAGCCAGCGGGAGATACAATGAGCAGTTCTTC. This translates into CATSRASGRYNEQFF.

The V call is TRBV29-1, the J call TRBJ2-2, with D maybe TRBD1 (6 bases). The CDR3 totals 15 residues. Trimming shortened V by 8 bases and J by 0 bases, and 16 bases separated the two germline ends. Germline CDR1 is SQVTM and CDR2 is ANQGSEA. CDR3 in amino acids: CSFLQGPSNTGELFF. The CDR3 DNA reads TGCAGCTTCCTCCAGGGGCCTTCGAACACCGGGGAGCTGTTTTTT.

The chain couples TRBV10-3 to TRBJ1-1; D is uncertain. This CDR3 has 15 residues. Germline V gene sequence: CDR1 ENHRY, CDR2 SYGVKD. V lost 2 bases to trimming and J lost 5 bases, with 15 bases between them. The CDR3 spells CAISEPRHGRTEAFF. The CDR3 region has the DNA TGTGCCATCAGTGAGCCGCGCCATGGGCGAACTGAAGCTTTCTTT.

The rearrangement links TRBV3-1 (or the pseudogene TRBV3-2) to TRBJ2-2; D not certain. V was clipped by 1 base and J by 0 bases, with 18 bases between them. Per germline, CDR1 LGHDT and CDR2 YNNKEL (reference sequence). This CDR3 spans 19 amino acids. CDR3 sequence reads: CASSQGFGPPVANTGELFF. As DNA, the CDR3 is TGTGCCAGCAGCCAAGGGTTTGGTCCGCCAGTCGCGAACACCGGGGAGCTGTTTTTT.

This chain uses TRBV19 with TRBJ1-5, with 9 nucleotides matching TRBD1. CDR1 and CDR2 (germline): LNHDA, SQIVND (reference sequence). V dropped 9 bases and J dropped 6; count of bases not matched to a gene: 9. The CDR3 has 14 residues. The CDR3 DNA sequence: TGTGCCAGCAATGCACAGGGGGCGGTTCAGCCCCAGCATTTT. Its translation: CASNAQGAVQPQHF.

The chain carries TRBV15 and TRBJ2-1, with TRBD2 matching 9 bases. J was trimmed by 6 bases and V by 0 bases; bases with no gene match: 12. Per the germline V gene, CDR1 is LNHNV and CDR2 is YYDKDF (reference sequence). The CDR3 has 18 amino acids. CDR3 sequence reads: CATSRDWLAGSGFNEQFF. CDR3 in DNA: TGTGCCACCAGCAGAGACTGGCTAGCGGGGAGTGGGTTCAATGAGCAGTTCTTC.

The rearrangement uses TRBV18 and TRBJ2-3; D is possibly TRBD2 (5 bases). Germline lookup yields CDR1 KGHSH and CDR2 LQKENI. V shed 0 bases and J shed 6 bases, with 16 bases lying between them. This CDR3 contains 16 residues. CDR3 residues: CASSPPRLAGVDTQYF. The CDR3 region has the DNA TGTGCCAGCTCACCACCCAGGCTAGCCGGGGTCGATACGCAGTATTTT.

The CDR3: CASSFAQPSTDTQYF. CDR3 DNA sequence: TGCGCCAGCAGCTTCGCGCAACCTAGCACAGATACGCAGTATTTT. This sequence joins TRBV5-1 and TRBJ2-3; unclear D gene. The V end was cut by 2 bases, the J end by 0 bases, with 10 bases between. Germline lookup yields CDR1 SGHRS and CDR2 YFSETQ. This CDR3 spans 15 amino acids.

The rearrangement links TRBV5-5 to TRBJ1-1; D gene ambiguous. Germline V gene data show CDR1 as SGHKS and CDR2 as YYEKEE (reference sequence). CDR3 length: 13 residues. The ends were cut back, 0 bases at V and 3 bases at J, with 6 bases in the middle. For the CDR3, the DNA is TGTGCCAGCAGCTTGGCCTCGGACACTGAAGCTTTCTTT. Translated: CASSLASDTEAFF.

The CDR3 coding sequence is TGTGCCAGCTCACCAACTCCAGGGTACAACGAGCAGTACTTC. Translating gives CASSPTPGYNEQYF. This chain connects TRBV18 to TRBJ2-7; possible D gene TRBD1, 5 bases. The length of the CDR3 is 14 residues. The germline V gene encodes CDR1 KGHSH and CDR2 LQKENI. V lost 2 bases and J lost 5, with 13 bases in between.

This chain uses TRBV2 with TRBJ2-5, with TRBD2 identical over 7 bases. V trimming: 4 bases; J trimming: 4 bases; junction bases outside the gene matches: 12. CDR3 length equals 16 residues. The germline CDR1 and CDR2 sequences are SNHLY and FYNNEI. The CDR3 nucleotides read TGTGCCAGCAGTGTTTCTCTAGCGGCGGCGGGAGAGACCCAGTACTTC. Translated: CASSVSLAAAGETQYF.